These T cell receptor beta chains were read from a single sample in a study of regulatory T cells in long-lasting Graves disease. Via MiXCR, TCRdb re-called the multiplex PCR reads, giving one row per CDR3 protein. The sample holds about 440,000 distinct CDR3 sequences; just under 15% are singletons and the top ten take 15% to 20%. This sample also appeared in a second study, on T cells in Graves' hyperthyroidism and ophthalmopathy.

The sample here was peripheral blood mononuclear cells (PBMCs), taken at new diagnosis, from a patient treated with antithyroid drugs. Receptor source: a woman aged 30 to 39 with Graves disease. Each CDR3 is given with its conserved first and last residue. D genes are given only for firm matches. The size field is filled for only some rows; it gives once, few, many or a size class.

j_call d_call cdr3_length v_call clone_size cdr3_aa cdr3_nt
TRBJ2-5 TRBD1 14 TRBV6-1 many CASRPTGGEKTQYF TGTGCCAGCAGACCGACAGGGGGCGAAAAGACCCAGTACTTC
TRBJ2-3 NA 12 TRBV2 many CASSENPPKQYF TGTGCCAGCAGTGAGAACCCACCTAAGCAGTATTTT
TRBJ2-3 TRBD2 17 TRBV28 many CASTLGTSGGFTDTQYF TGTGCCAGCACCTTAGGGACTAGCGGGGGCTTCACAGATACGCAGTATTTT
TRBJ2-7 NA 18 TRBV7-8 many CASSVIGVLSDEAYEQYF TGTGCCAGCAGCGTGATAGGAGTTTTGAGCGATGAAGCCTACGAGCAGTACTTC
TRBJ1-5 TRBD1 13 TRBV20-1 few CSARTGVGQPQHF TGCAGTGCCAGGACAGGGGTTGGGCAGCCCCAGCATTTT
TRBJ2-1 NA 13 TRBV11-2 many CASSSQLGNEQFF TGTGCCAGCAGCTCCCAACTCGGGAATGAGCAGTTCTTC
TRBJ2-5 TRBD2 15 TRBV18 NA CASSTGTSGRQTQYF TGTGCCAGCTCAACCGGGACTAGCGGGAGGCAGACCCAGTACTTC
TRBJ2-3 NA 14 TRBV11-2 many CASSSYGRTDTQYF TGTGCCAGCAGTTCATACGGGCGAACAGATACGCAGTATTTT
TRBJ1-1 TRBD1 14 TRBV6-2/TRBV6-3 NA CASRITGGTSEAFF TGTGCCAGCAGGATAACAGGGGGAACCTCTGAAGCTTTCTTT
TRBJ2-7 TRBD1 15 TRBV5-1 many CASSLGENRGTEQYF TGCGCCAGCAGCTTGGGGGAAAACAGGGGGACCGAGCAGTACTTC
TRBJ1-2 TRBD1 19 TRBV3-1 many CASSQEFMTGERSFYGYTF TGTGCCAGCAGCCAAGAGTTCATGACAGGGGAAAGGAGTTTCTATGGCTACACCTTC
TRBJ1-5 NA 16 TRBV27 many CASSPTSRVGNQPQHF TGTGCCAGCAGTCCTACTTCAAGGGTAGGCAATCAGCCCCAGCATTTT
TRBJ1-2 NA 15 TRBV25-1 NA CASSESTGIVYGYTF TGTGCCAGCAGTGAATCTACAGGGATAGTATATGGCTACACCTTC
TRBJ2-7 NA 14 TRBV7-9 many CASSAGPDSYEQYF TGTGCCAGCAGCGCCGGGCCGGACTCCTACGAGCAGTACTTC
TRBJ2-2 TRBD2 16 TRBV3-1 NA CASSQGLAGRTGELFF TGTGCCAGCAGCCAGGGACTAGCGGGAAGGACCGGGGAGCTGTTTTTT
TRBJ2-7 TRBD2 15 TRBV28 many CASISSGSGLGEQYF TGTGCCAGCATATCTAGCGGGAGCGGACTTGGCGAGCAGTACTTC
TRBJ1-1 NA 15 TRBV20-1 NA CSALGGGKPNTKALF TGCAGTGCATTGGGGGGCGGGAAGCCGAACACTAAAGCTCTCTTT
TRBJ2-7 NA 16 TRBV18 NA CASSPYGTQLRIEQYF TGTGCCAGCTCACCCTACGGGACGCAGCTACGCATAGAGCAGTACTTC
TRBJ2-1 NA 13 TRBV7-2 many CASSSGRRSEQFF TGTGCCAGCAGCTCAGGGCGCAGGAGTGAGCAGTTCTTC
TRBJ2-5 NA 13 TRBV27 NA CASSYSGVQTQYF TGTGCCAGCAGTTATTCGGGCGTACAGACCCAGTACTTC
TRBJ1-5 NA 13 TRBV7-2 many CASTPRGTQPQHF TGTGCCAGCACCCCCAGGGGTACACAGCCCCAGCATTTT
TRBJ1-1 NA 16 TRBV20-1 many CSAWTSGWSMNTEAFF TGCAGTGCTTGGACGTCGGGCTGGAGCATGAACACTGAAGCTTTCTTT
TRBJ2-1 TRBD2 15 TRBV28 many CASSDTSGVYNEQFF TGTGCCAGCAGCGATACTAGCGGAGTCTACAATGAGCAGTTCTTC
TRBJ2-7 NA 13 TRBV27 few CASSPNSPYEQYF TGTGCCAGCAGCCCCAATTCCCCCTACGAGCAGTACTTC
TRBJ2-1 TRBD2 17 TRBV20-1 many CSARDLDSGTTYNEQFF TGCAGTGCTAGAGATCTGGATAGCGGGACAACCTACAATGAGCAGTTCTTC
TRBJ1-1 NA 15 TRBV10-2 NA CASSESPASNTEAFF TGCGCCAGCAGTGAGTCGCCGGCCTCGAACACTGAAGCTTTCTTT
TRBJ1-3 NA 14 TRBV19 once CASSTGRTGNTIYF TGTGCCAGTAGTACGGGACGGACTGGAAACACCATATATTTT
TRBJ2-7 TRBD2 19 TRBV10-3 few CAISESRASGRAKGDEQYF TGTGCCATCAGTGAGTCACGGGCTAGCGGGAGGGCCAAAGGAGACGAGCAGTACTTC
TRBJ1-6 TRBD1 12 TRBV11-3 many CATGQYNSPLHF TGTGCCACGGGACAGTATAATTCACCCCTCCACTTT
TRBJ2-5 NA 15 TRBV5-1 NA CASSRGGNSGETQYF TGCGCCAGCAGTCGAGGGGGAAACTCGGGAGAGACCCAGTACTTC
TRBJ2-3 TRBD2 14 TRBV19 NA CASTLGLARDTQYF TGTGCCAGTACACTGGGACTAGCTAGAGATACGCAGTATTTT
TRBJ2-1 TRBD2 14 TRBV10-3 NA CATIGLAGENEQFF TGTGCCACCATCGGACTAGCGGGAGAGAATGAGCAGTTCTTC
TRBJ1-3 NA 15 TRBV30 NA CAWSVGRTSGNTIYF TGTGCCTGGAGTGTCGGACGGACCTCTGGAAACACCATATATTTT
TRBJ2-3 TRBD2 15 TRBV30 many CAWRAGLVGTDTQYF TGTGCCTGGAGGGCGGGACTAGTGGGCACAGATACGCAGTATTTT
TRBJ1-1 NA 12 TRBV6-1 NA CATYGVYTEAFF TGTGCCACCTATGGGGTGTACACTGAAGCTTTCTTT
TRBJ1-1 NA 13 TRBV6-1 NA CASRQPKNTEAFF TGTGCCAGCAGACAGCCTAAGAACACTGAAGCTTTCTTT
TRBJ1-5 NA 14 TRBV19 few CASSQSRGNQPQHF TGTGCCAGTAGTCAATCCCGGGGCAATCAGCCCCAGCATTTT
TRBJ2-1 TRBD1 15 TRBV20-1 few CSATAPGQVNNEQFF TGCAGTGCTACTGCCCCGGGACAGGTTAACAATGAGCAGTTCTTC
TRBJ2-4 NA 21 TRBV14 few CASSPRQTPGLTPSQKNIQYF TGTGCCAGCAGCCCCCGTCAAACCCCGGGACTCACACCCTCCCAAAAAAACATTCAGTACTTC
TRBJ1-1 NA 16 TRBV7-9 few CASSLAPQPMNTEAFF TGTGCCAGCAGCTTAGCTCCCCAGCCCATGAACACTGAAGCTTTCTTT
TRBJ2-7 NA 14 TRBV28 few CASSPDRRANEQYF TGTGCCAGCAGCCCGGACAGGAGGGCTAACGAGCAGTACTTC
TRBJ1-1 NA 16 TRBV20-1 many CSARDGGGALNTEAFF TGCAGTGCTAGAGACGGGGGGGGGGCACTGAACACTGAAGCTTTCTTT
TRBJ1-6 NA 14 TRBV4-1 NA CASSLHGQSSPLHF TGCGCCAGCAGCCTACATGGACAAAGTTCACCCCTCCACTTT
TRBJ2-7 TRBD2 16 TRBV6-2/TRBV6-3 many CATSRRLADFSYEQYF TGTGCCACCTCTCGACGACTAGCTGACTTCTCCTACGAGCAGTACTTC
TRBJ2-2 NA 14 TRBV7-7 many CASSAGLYTGELFF TGTGCTAGCAGCGCTGGTCTTTACACCGGGGAGCTGTTTTTT